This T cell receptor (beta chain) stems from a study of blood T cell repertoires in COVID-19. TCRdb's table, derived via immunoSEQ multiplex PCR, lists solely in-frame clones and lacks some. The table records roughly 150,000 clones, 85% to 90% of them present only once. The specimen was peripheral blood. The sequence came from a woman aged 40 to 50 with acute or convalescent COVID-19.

Written as DNA, the CDR3 is TGTGCCAGTAGGACAGGGGGCGCCACAGATACGCAGTATTTT. As protein: CASRTGGATDTQYF. V and J are TRBV19 and TRBJ2-3; 10 positions match TRBD1. The ends lost 6 bases at V and 2 bases at J; junction bases unmatched: 2. There are 14 residues in the CDR3. CDR1 is LNHDA, CDR2 SQIVND, per germline (reference sequence).